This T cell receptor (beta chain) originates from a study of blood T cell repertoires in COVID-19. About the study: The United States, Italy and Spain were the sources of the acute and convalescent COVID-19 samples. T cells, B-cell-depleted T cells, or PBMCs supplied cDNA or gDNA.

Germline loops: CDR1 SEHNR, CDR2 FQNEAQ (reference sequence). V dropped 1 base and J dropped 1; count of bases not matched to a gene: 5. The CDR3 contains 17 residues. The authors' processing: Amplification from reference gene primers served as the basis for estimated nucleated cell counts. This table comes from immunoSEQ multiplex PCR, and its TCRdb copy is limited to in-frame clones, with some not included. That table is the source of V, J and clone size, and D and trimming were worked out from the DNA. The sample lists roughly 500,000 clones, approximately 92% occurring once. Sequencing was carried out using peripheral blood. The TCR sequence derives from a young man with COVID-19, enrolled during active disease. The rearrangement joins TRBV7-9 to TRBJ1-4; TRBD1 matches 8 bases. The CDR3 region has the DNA TGTGCCAGCAGCTTAGGACAGGGGATGGGAACTAATGAAAAACTGTTTTTT. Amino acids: CASSLGQGMGTNEKLFF.